This TCR beta chain came from a study of PD-1 blockade in classical Hodgkin lymphoma. On this clone: Antigen: not known.

In every patient, relapse followed autologous stem cell transplantation, while exposure to brentuximab vedotin differed. Study-level findings and limits: Before treatment, TCR diversity in newly diagnosed patients was reportedly lower than in healthy donors.

The method was immunoSEQ multiplex PCR; TCRdb's version includes in-frame clones alone and lacks a portion of them. Of 40,000 to 50,000 clones in the sample, roughly 73% are singletons; the top ten hold 13%. The source material was peripheral blood mononuclear cells (PBMCs), sampled at baseline. The TCR was taken from a human donor with classical Hodgkin lymphoma.

CDR3 nucleotides: TGTGCCAGCAGCCAGACTAGCGGGGCGATGGGAGAGACCCAGTACTTC. It encodes CASSQTSGAMGETQYF. This rearrangement joins TRBV7-8 to TRBJ2-5, with 11 bases matching TRBD2. Germline V gives CDR1 SGHVS, CDR2 FQNEAQ. There are 16 residues in the CDR3. J was trimmed by 4 bases and V by 5 bases; bases with no gene match: 9.